This T cell receptor beta chain was profiled in a study of blood T cell repertoires in COVID-19. Here immunoSEQ multiplex PCR was the method, and the copy in TCRdb shows in-frame clones only, minus some. The profile shows about 55,000 clones, 90% of them singletons. This CDR3 contains 12 residues. Germline V gene lookup returns CDR1 GTSNPN and CDR2 SVGIG (reference sequence). V gave up 4 bases and J gave up 3 bases, with 10 bases separating them. Sequencing was performed on peripheral blood. This clonotype originated in a man aged 40-49 years with acute or convalescent COVID-19. This chain connects TRBV30 to TRBJ2-7; a possible D gene is TRBD1 (5 bases). CDR3 in DNA: TGTGCCTGGATCCATGACAGCTACGAGCAGTACTTC. Its translation: CAWIHDSYEQYF.